This T cell receptor (beta chain) was identified in a study of blood T cell repertoires in COVID-19 (TCRdb year 2020). Regarding the study in general: Samples covering the acute and convalescent phases of COVID-19 were provided by collaborators in the United States, Italy and Spain. HLA class I and class II types, where available, came from metadata supplied by the sample provider rather than from assay-based typing. The repertoires were made available in a free public database intended to serve as a resource for research on the immune response to SARS-CoV-2. Subjects who had been exposed to COVID-19, were actively infected with it, or had recovered from it provided the deeply sampled blood TCRbeta repertoires that made up the dataset. Nearly every sample came with metadata listing a de-identified subject ID, COVID-19 status, age in years and sex. The prospective study material was composed of cDNA or gDNA derived from T cells, B-cell-depleted T cells, or PBMCs. The samples were drawn from two sources: the first 160 participants of the ongoing ImmuneRACE study, and 1,200 or so subjects contributed by 6 global collaborators. On the study overall, not on this receptor specifically: The quantity of clinical and demographic metadata differed by source and by participant and was supplied without curation.

Concerning this clone itself: No antigen is known for it. Base qualities are not at hand, and no much larger clone is one base apart.

Collaborating institutions collected whole blood in K2EDTA tubes following their own protocols. For TCRbeta analysis, collaborators shipped samples in one of three forms: frozen whole blood, isolated PBMCs, or DNA extracted from either of those sample types. The immunoSEQ Assay, a bias-controlled multiplex PCR, was used to amplify TCRbeta CDR3 regions from genomic DNA. Processing in the source paper ran as follows. Within the assay, amplification of reference gene primers was used to estimate how many nucleated cells each sample contained. Sequence reads were collapsed and filtered to measure the absolute abundance of every unique TCRbeta CDR3 rearrangement. For each sample, productive Simpson clonality was calculated by taking the square root of Simpson's diversity index across productive rearrangements. As stored in TCRdb, this immuneACCESS dataset retains in-frame rearrangements with V and J assigned. A fraction of the clones does not appear; measured against another copy, unresolved V genes explain less than half of the discrepancy, and the remainder lacks a known reason. V and J calls and clone size come straight from that table; D and trimming were deduced from the DNA. The sample table lists around 98,000 clones, over 70% of them with a count of one. The biggest ten clones account for less than 25% of the sample.

The receptor's source is a man between 65 and 85 years old with acute or convalescent COVID-19. Sequences were obtained from peripheral blood.

The DNA sequence is as follows: TGTGCCAGCAGTGACAGGCTAGGTGTAGCTTTCTTT. Translated, it reads CASSDRLGVAFF. The chain uses TRBV6-4 and TRBJ1-1; there is no confident call for the D gene. The germline V gene provides CDR1 MRHNA and CDR2 SNTAGT. Trimming at the junction amounts to 2 bases on V and 10 bases on J, and the germline ends lie 11 bases apart. The CDR3 has 12 amino acids, counting the end cysteine and phenylalanine. Only CDR3 DNA is held: 36 bases, read in frame from base 1.